These T cell receptor beta chains were read from a single sample in a study of T-cell reconstitution after alpha-beta-depleted transplantation in children. TCRdb ran MiXCR on the PCR reads and lists one entry per CDR3 protein. This sample carries approximately 130,000 distinct CDR3 sequences, about 9.5% of them seen once, and the ten largest clones take 24%. The specimen comprised PBMCs, mostly from graft donor cells, sampled 180 days after TCRalphabeta/CD19-depleted stem cell transplant. All receptors derive from a girl less than two years old who had a stem cell transplant for combined immunodeficiency, so the T cells may come from the graft donor. Each CDR3 is given with its conserved first and last residue. A D gene is named only where the DNA matches it firmly. Where a row states a size, it is once, few, many or the class of an expanded clone; other rows omit it.

d_call cdr3_length j_call v_call clone_size cdr3_nt cdr3_aa
TRBD1 16 TRBJ2-7 TRBV5-1 few TGCGCCAGCAGCAGAACCCCGGGACAGGGACAATACGAGCAGTACTTC CASSRTPGQGQYEQYF
- 14 TRBJ2-1 TRBV30 - TGTGCCTGGAGCAATCGGGAGCGGTTCGGGGAGCAGTTCTTC CAWSNRERFGEQFF
TRBD1 15 TRBJ2-3 TRBV30 - TGTGCCTATGAACCAGGGACAGGGAGCACAGATACGCAGTATTTT CAYEPGTGSTDTQYF
- 20 TRBJ2-3 TRBV5-1 - TGCGCCAGCAGCTTGGGGGCGGGACTGGCCCCCCAGGATGACACAGATACGCAGTATTTT CASSLGAGLAPQDDTDTQYF
TRBD2 17 TRBJ2-7 TRBV4-3 - TGCGCCAGCAGCCGGACTAGCGGGAGTTTAGACCCCTACGAGCAGTACTTC CASSRTSGSLDPYEQYF
TRBD1 15 TRBJ2-7 TRBV10-2 few TGCGCCAGCATCTCAACAGAGACAGGGGTCTACGAGCAGTACTTC CASISTETGVYEQYF
TRBD2 15 TRBJ2-7 TRBV20-1 few TGCAGTGCTAGAGTTCCCACTAGCGGGAGGGCAGAACATTACTTC CSARVPTSGRAEHYF
TRBD2 15 TRBJ2-3 TRBV7-8 many TGTGCCAGCAGCTTAGAAGCGGGAGGGACAGATACGCAGTATTTT CASSLEAGGTDTQYF
TRBD1 14 TRBJ2-3 TRBV20-1 - TGCAGTGCTACCGGACAGGGGGCGGCAGATACGCAGTATTTT CSATGQGAADTQYF
- 15 TRBJ2-3 TRBV7-2 - TGTGCCAGCAGCTTCTATTCGGGGGTGGGGGATACGCAGTATTTT CASSFYSGVGDTQYF
- 14 TRBJ1-6 TRBV10-3 few TGTGCCATCAGTTCGGGTGGGGTGGAATCACCCCTCCACTTT CAISSGGVESPLHF
- 14 TRBJ2-2 TRBV5-1 many TGCGCCAGCAGCTTGGGACCGAACACCGGGGAGCTGTTTTTT CASSLGPNTGELFF
TRBD1 17 TRBJ2-5 TRBV20-1 few TGCAGTGCCCGCCCTTCGACAGGGGGCGCCCCGGAGGAGACCCAGTACTTC CSARPSTGGAPEETQYF
TRBD2 15 TRBJ2-5 TRBV27 - TGTGCCAGCAGTTTCCGACTAGCGGGAGTAGAGACCCAGTACTTC CASSFRLAGVETQYF
TRBD2 13 TRBJ2-7 TRBV20-1 few TGCAGTGCTTCGACTAGCGGGGCCTACGAGCAGTACTTC CSASTSGAYEQYF
- 16 TRBJ1-2 TRBV11-2 few TGTGCCAGCAGCTTCCCCGGGACGGCTATCAACTATGGCTACACCTTC CASSFPGTAINYGYTF
- 15 TRBJ2-5 TRBV5-6 once TGTGCCAGCAGCTTAATGGGGCAGGGGCGAGAGACCCAGTACTTC CASSLMGQGRETQYF
- 13 TRBJ2-1 TRBV3-1 - TGTGCCAGCAGCCAAGTCGACGGGTATGAGCAGTTCTTC CASSQVDGYEQFF
- 15 TRBJ1-3 TRBV20-1 few TGCAGTGCCAGAGGAGGCCAGGTCTCTGGAAACACCATATATTTT CSARGGQVSGNTIYF
- 14 TRBJ1-1 TRBV29-1 - TGCAGCGTTGAATATACGGGAGAAGGGACTGAAGCTTTCTTT CSVEYTGEGTEAFF
- 13 TRBJ2-6 TRBV10-3 few TGTGCCATCCGGCCGGGAGGGGCCAACGTCCTGACTTTC CAIRPGGANVLTF
- 14 TRBJ2-7 TRBV20-1 once TGCAGTGCTAGAGATGGGGGGCCCTCCTACGAGCAGTACTTC CSARDGGPSYEQYF
- 13 TRBJ2-5 TRBV7-2 - TGTGCCAGCAGCGAGACGAGCCCAGAGACCCAGTACTTC CASSETSPETQYF
- 15 TRBJ2-7 TRBV7-3 - TGTGCCAGCAGCGCTGGGACCAGACCCTTCCAGGTGCAGTACTTC CASSAGTRPFQVQYF
- 14 TRBJ2-1 TRBV7-3 - TGTGCCAGCAGCTTAAGAGGGATCGGGAATGAGCAGTTCTTC CASSLRGIGNEQFF
- 13 TRBJ2-1 TRBV7-9 - TGTGCCAGCAGCCAAGGAAGCCTCAATGAGCAGTTCTTC CASSQGSLNEQFF
TRBD2 17 TRBJ2-7 TRBV7-2 - TGTGCCAGCAGCTTACCCTTAACTAGCGGCGGATTCTACGAGCAGTACTTC CASSLPLTSGGFYEQYF
- 13 TRBJ2-3 TRBV7-3 - TGTGCCAGCAGCCGTACCGGGGGAAATACGCAGTATTTT CASSRTGGNTQYF
- 11 TRBJ2-7 TRBV20-1 - TGCAGTGCTAGACGAGTAGGCGAGCAGTACTTC CSARRVGEQYF
TRBD2 16 TRBJ2-3 TRBV20-1 - TGCAGTGCTAGGTCCCCCGGGGGGACTAGCACAGATACGCAGTATTTT CSARSPGGTSTDTQYF
- 12 TRBJ2-1 TRBV5-1 few TGCGCCAGCAGTAAACTAGGTAATGAGCAGTTCTTC CASSKLGNEQFF
TRBD2 12 TRBJ2-2 TRBV29-1 - TGCAGCGCCTTAGGCCTAGCGGAGGAGCTGTTTTTT CSALGLAEELFF
- 12 TRBJ2-3 TRBV9 many TGTGCCAGCAGCCCCCATCCAGATACGCAGTATTTT CASSPHPDTQYF
- 15 TRBJ2-1 TRBV5-5 - TGTGCCAGCAGCTTGAAGCTGCCCTCCTACAATGAGCAGTTCTTC CASSLKLPSYNEQFF
- 13 TRBJ2-7 TRBV7-9 - TGTGCCAGCAGCCCGGACCCTTTCTACGAGCAGTACTTC CASSPDPFYEQYF
- 16 TRBJ2-1 TRBV12-3/TRBV12-4 - TGTGCCAGCAGCCCGGTCCCGGGACAATCCTACAATGAGCAGTTCTTC CASSPVPGQSYNEQFF
- 12 TRBJ2-7 TRBV12-3/TRBV12-4 - TGTGCCAGCTCCTCGGACCCCTACGAGCAGTACTTC CASSSDPYEQYF
- 11 TRBJ2-4 TRBV25-1 few TGTGCCAGCAGTGAATATCACATTCAGTACTTC CASSEYHIQYF
- 13 TRBJ1-2 TRBV20-1 - TGCAGTGCTCTAAGGGACCCAAACTATGGCTACACCTTC CSALRDPNYGYTF
- 14 TRBJ2-3 TRBV5-5 many TGTGCCAGCAGTGGACAGCTTGGCTCAGATACGCAGTATTTT CASSGQLGSDTQYF
TRBD1 14 TRBJ1-2 TRBV3-1 - TGTGCCAGCAGGCGAGGACAGGGGAACTATGGCTACACCTTC CASRRGQGNYGYTF
- 14 TRBJ1-5 TRBV6-1 - TGTGCCAGCAGTGCGGGACGGGGTAATCAGCCCCAGCATTTT CASSAGRGNQPQHF
- 13 TRBJ2-3 TRBV5-6 many TGTGCCAGCAGCTCGACGGGTGCAGATACGCAGTATTTT CASSSTGADTQYF
- 14 TRBJ2-7 TRBV20-1 few TGCAGTGCTAGCGGCGTGATTCTGCAAGACGAGCAGTACTTC CSASGVILQDEQYF
- 12 TRBJ1-2 TRBV5-1 few TGCGCCAGCAGCTTGGCGGGGGGGAAGGCCACCTTC CASSLAGGKATF
TRBD1 13 TRBJ1-2 TRBV12-3/TRBV12-4 many TGTGCCAGAAACCCGGGACAGGGACTCGGCTACACCTTC CARNPGQGLGYTF
- 13 TRBJ2-1 TRBV20-1 - TGCAGTGCTAGCCCTAGGTCCTACAATGAGCAGTTCTTC CSASPRSYNEQFF
- 14 TRBJ2-5 TRBV5-4 - TGTGCCAGCAGCCAGAGAGGGTATCGGGAGACCCAGTACTTC CASSQRGYRETQYF
- 12 TRBJ2-7 TRBV10-3 - TGTGCCATCAGTGAGCATCTAGCGGAGCAGTACTTC CAISEHLAEQYF
TRBD1 15 TRBJ1-2 TRBV5-5 many TGTGCCAGCAGCTTGGGGCGGGACAGCATCTATGGCTACACCTTC CASSLGRDSIYGYTF